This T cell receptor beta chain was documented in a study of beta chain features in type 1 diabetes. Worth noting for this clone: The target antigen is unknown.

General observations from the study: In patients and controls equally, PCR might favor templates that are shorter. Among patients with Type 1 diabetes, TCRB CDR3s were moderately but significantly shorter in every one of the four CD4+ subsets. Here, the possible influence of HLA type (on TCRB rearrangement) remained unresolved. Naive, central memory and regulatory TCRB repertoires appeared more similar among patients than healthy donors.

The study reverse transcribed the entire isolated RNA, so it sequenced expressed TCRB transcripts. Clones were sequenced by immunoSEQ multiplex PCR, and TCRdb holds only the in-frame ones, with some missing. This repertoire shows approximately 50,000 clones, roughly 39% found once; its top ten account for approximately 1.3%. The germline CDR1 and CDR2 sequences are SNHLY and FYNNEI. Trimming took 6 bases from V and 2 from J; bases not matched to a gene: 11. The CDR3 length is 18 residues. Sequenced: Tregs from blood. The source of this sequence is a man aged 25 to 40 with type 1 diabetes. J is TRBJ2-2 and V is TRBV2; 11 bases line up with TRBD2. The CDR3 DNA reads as TGTGCCAGCAGCCCCGGGACTAGCGGAAAACATAACACCGGGGAGCTGTTTTTT. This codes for CASSPGTSGKHNTGELFF.